The subject of this entry is one T cell receptor beta chain. Memory CD4+ cells were defined as CD4+CD45RO+CD25-. V shed 3 bases and J 7 bases; nucleotides not matched to a gene: 7. The CDR3 is 16 amino acids. Germline V lookup: CDR1 SGHRS, CDR2 YFSETQ. TCRdb re-called the 5' RACE reads through MiXCR, storing one row per CDR3 protein. Of around 33,000 distinct CDR3 sequences listed, roughly 25% were seen once; the top ten hold 4.3%. The sequence was obtained from a female donor with breast cancer. The chain recombines TRBV5-1 with TRBJ2-1; 13 bases map to TRBD2. The sample taken for sequencing was memory CD4+ T cells sorted from blood. Subset described: memory CD4+ T cells, CD4+CD45RO+CD25-. This CDR3 is CASSWRPGLAGNEQFF. CDR3 coding DNA: TGCGCCAGCAGCTGGAGACCGGGACTAGCGGGGAATGAGCAGTTCTTC. The variable domain in full, completed from reference TRBV5-1 and TRBJ2-1, reads KAGVTQTPRYLIKTRGQQVTLSCSPISGHRSVSWYQQTPGQGLQFLFEYFSETQRNKGNFPGRFSGRQFSNSRSEMNVSTLELGDSALYLCASSWRPGLAGNEQFFGPGTRLTVL.